These 24 T cell receptor beta chains share one sample of origin, sequenced in a study of human T cells and chemical hapten exposure. Documented time point: patch test 1, 2 weeks after DPC sensitization. Treatment reported: therapeutic diphenylcyclopropenone sensitization with weekly scalp DPC. TCRdb reanalysed the RACE reads using MiXCR and keeps one entry per CDR3 protein. The sample lists about 120,000 distinct CDR3 sequences, around 13% occurring once. The starting material was whole blood, obtained in connection with sensitization to the hapten diphenylcyclopropenone (DPC). These receptors originate from a man between 18 and 29 years old with alopecia areata. Some clones in this sample may be carry-over from other donors' samples.

This clonotype was seen only a few times. The chain combines TRBV18 with TRBJ1-1, with TRBD1 identical over 7 bases. The CDR3 contains 16 residues. Germline V gene data show CDR1 as KGHSH and CDR2 as LQKENI. V lost 3 bases and J lost 2; bases outside the gene matches: 9. The CDR3 bases are TGTGCCAGCTCACCCCCTCCCGGGACAGTTAACACTGAAGCTTTCTTT. This translates into CASSPPPGTVNTEAFF.

V usage is TRBV6-5 and J usage is TRBJ2-5; perhaps TRBD2 as D (6 bases). The CDR3 runs 13 residues. The germline gives CDR1 MNHEY, CDR2 SVGAGI. Trimming took off 2 bases at V and 5 bases at J, with 9 bases between the two ends. CDR3 residues: CASSYGGGETQYF. The CDR3, as DNA: TGTGCCAGCAGTTACGGTGGAGGGGAGACCCAGTACTTC.

Only a few counts were recorded for this clonotype. The gene calls are TRBV9 and TRBJ2-2; 11 bases are a match to TRBD2. There are 18 residues in the CDR3. The ends lost 4 bases at V and 6 bases at J; junction bases unmatched: 14. Germline CDR1 is SGDLS and CDR2 is YYNGEE. CDR3 region: CASSPRNLAGGRSGELFF. Here the CDR3 DNA reads TGTGCCAGCAGCCCCCGTAATCTAGCGGGGGGAAGGTCCGGGGAGCTGTTTTTT.

There are a few counts of this clonotype. Here the CDR3 reads CATSDATGGAGTQYF. The CDR3 DNA reads TGTGCCACCAGTGATGCAACAGGGGGCGCAGGGACCCAGTACTTC. The chain combines TRBV24-1 with TRBJ2-5; 9 bases line up with TRBD1. Germline lookup yields CDR1 KGHDR and CDR2 SFDVKD. The CDR3 is 15 amino acids. V lost 3 bases, J lost 7 bases, and 8 bases stayed unmatched.

This CDR3 is CASSPEQGGGYTF. In DNA, the CDR3 is TGTGCCAGCTCACCGGAACAGGGTGGCGGCTACACCTTC. The chain links TRBV18 to TRBJ1-2; tentative D call: TRBD1 (6 bases). Germline CDR1 reads KGHSH; CDR2 reads LQKENI. Trimming removed 3 bases from V and 8 bases from J, with 13 bases in between. The CDR3 extends over 13 amino acids.

About this clonotype itself: The germline gene is not matched at one end of the junction; a read error may be the cause. V and J are TRBV3-1 and TRBJ2-6, with D possibly TRBD1 on 5 matching bases. From germline, CDR1 is LGHDT and CDR2 YNNKEL (reference sequence). CDR3 length: 17 amino acids. This CDR3 is CASSQVLSFSGANVLIF. CDR3 bases: TGTGCCAGCAGCCAGGTCCTATCCTTCTCTGGGGCCAACGTCCTGATTTTC.

This chain links TRBV18 with TRBJ2-7; D not resolved. The germline V gene has CDR1 KGHSH and CDR2 LQKENI. This CDR3 has 17 residues. V shed 5 bases and J shed 5 bases, with 25 bases lying between them. The CDR3 loop reads CASSIRKSGPAGDEQYV. The CDR3 nucleotides are TGTGCCAGCTCAATACGAAAATCTGGTCCTGCTGGAGACGAGCAGTACGTC.

J is TRBJ1-1 and V is TRBV6-1; tentatively, D is TRBD1 (5 bases). Germline V CDR1 and CDR2: MNHNS, SASEGT. The CDR3 is 13 amino acids. Trimming left V 5 bases short and J 8 bases short, with 15 bases between. CDR3 in DNA: TGTGCCAGCAGTCACAGGTTCGAATCCGAAGCTTTCTTT. The encoded protein is CASSHRFESEAFF.

The chain recombines TRBV12-3 or TRBV12-4 with TRBJ2-1; tentative D call: TRBD1 (6 bases). The CDR3 is 13 residues long. V lost 7 bases and J 5 bases, leaving 12 bases between the germline ends. CDR3 protein: CASIKDRNNEQFF. CDR3 sequence (DNA): TGTGCCAGCATCAAGGACAGAAACAATGAGCAGTTCTTC.

The sample holds many counts of this clonotype. This chain uses TRBV10-3 with TRBJ2-2; TRBD1 matches 8 bases. Trimming at V came to 11 bases and at J to 0 bases, leaving 5 bases not matched to a gene. The CDR3 length is 14 residues. Germline V gives CDR1 ENHRY, CDR2 SYGVKD. The CDR3: CAGQTGANTGELFF. In nucleotides, the CDR3 is TGTGCCGGACAGACAGGGGCGAACACCGGGGAGCTGTTTTTT.

The sample holds a few counts of this clonotype. The chain joins TRBV20-1 to TRBJ1-5; possible D gene TRBD1, 6 bases. Trimming shortened V by 6 bases and J by 2 bases, and 14 bases separated the two germline ends. Germline CDR1 is DFQATT and CDR2 is SNEGSKA (reference sequence). CDR3 size: 14 residues. In nucleotides, the CDR3 is TGCAGTGCCCGAAGGGGGGCTCGCAATCAGCCCCAGCATTTT. Amino acid sequence: CSARRGARNQPQHF.

This clonotype was counted ten times or more. The rearrangement joins TRBV7-2 to TRBJ2-3; D call uncertain. The V end was cut by 0 bases, the J end by 2 bases, with 9 bases between. The CDR3 contains 15 residues. Germline CDR1 is SGHTA and CDR2 is FQGNSA. CDR3 residues: CASSLARSLTDTQYF. CDR3 nucleotides: TGTGCCAGCAGCTTAGCGCGATCCCTCACAGATACGCAGTATTTT.

The CDR3 loop is CASSLDGFPQYV. CDR3 coding DNA: TGCGCCAGCAGCTTGGATGGGTTTCCGCAGTACGTC. The rearrangement joins TRBV5-1 to TRBJ2-7; no clear D. V was pared by 0 bases and J by 9 bases, with 10 bases between. Germline CDR1 is SGHRS and CDR2 is YFSETQ. The CDR3 is 12 amino acids.

The V and J genes are TRBV10-3 and TRBJ2-1; D is undetermined. V lost 4 bases to trimming and J lost 2 bases, with 6 bases between them. The CDR3 sequence is 13 residues long. The germline V gene has CDR1 ENHRY and CDR2 SYGVKD. CDR3 coding DNA: TGTGCCATCAGTGCGAGCGCCTACAATGAGCAGTTCTTC. Translated: CAISASAYNEQFF.

The chain recombines TRBV5-1 with TRBJ2-7; 7 positions match TRBD1. V was pared by 4 bases and J by 3 bases, with 10 bases of the junction left unmatched. The CDR3 consists of 15 residues. CDR1 is SGHRS, CDR2 YFSETQ, per germline. The CDR3 loop reads CASSRNGQAIYEQYF. Here the CDR3 DNA reads TGCGCCAGCAGCCGCAACGGACAGGCCATCTACGAGCAGTACTTC.

J is TRBJ2-2 and V is TRBV7-2; D is uncertain. Trimming took off 3 bases at V and 0 bases at J, with 5 bases between the two ends. Germline CDR1 reads SGHTA; CDR2 reads FQGNSA. The CDR3 sequence is 14 residues long. The CDR3 spells CASSLEANTGELFF. As DNA, the CDR3 is TGTGCCAGCAGCTTGGAAGCGAACACCGGGGAGCTGTTTTTT.

Remarks on this clonotype: A clone one base away is much larger, so this may be a read error. In DNA, the CDR3 is TGTGCCAGCAGTTACCAGGGGTCAAGCGTCCTGACTTTC. This gives the protein CASSYQGSSVLTF. The gene calls are TRBV6-5 and TRBJ2-6; tentative D call: TRBD1 (6 bases). V was clipped by 2 bases and J by 12 bases, with 11 bases between them. This CDR3 spans 13 amino acids. Looked up from germline, CDR1 is MNHEY and CDR2 is SVGAGI.

This clonotype has ten or more counts. The genes are TRBV4-3 and TRBJ2-7; no definite D call. V lost 1 base and J lost 3, with 10 bases in between. CDR3 length: 14 residues. Per the germline V gene, CDR1 is LGHNA and CDR2 is YSLEER. The CDR3 sequence is CASSQVESHYEQYF. The CDR3 nucleotides are TGCGCCAGCAGCCAAGTCGAGTCCCACTACGAGCAGTACTTC.

CDR3 loop: CASSLIPTAVSTDTQYF. CDR3 bases: TGTGCCAGCAGCCTCATCCCCACAGCAGTGAGCACAGATACGCAGTATTTT. The chain couples TRBV7-9 to TRBJ2-3, with D hard to call. Germline V gene sequence: CDR1 SEHNR, CDR2 FQNEAQ (reference sequence). The V end was cut by 5 bases, the J end by 0 bases, with 18 bases between. This CDR3 has 17 residues.

This clonotype was picked up a small number of times. The V call is TRBV4-3, the J call TRBJ2-1; either TRBD1 or TRBD2 may supply D (5 bases each). The germline V gene has CDR1 LGHNA and CDR2 YSLEER. The CDR3 spans 15 residues. V lost 3 bases and J 4 bases, leaving 13 bases between the germline ends. The CDR3 coding sequence is TGCGCCAGCAGCCAGGATGGGACCGTTTACAATGAGCAGTTCTTC. Translated: CASSQDGTVYNEQFF.

This clonotype has a handful of counts. CDR3: CASSIRRGQGEGYTF. The CDR3 coding sequence is TGTGCCAGCAGTATCCGCCGCGGACAGGGTGAAGGCTACACCTTC. V gene TRBV2 combines with J gene TRBJ1-2; 8 nucleotides match TRBD1. This CDR3 has 15 amino acids. Per germline, CDR1 SNHLY and CDR2 FYNNEI. V was clipped by 5 bases and J by 8 bases; unmatched bases: 13. Full variable domain (rest looked up from reference TRBV2 and TRBJ1-2): EPEVTQTPSHQVTQMGQEVILRCVPISNHLYFYWYRQILGQKVEFLVSFYNNEISEKSEIFDDQFSVERPDGSNFTLKIRSTKLEDSAMYFCASSIRRGQGEGYTFGSGTRLTVV.

This clonotype has more than one count but fewer than ten. This chain joins TRBV20-1 and TRBJ1-2; D is perhaps TRBD1 (6 bases). Trimming took off 5 bases at V and 6 bases at J, with 16 bases between the two ends. Per the germline V gene, CDR1 is DFQATT and CDR2 is SNEGSKA (reference sequence). This CDR3 has 13 amino acids. CDR3 nucleotide sequence: TGCAGTGCTCGCCCGCAGGGGTGGGATGGCTACACCTTC. Encoded protein: CSARPQGWDGYTF.

CDR3 coding DNA: TGTGCCAGCCTTGCCTATTACGGGGAGACCCAGTACTTC. Its translation is CASLAYYGETQYF. This sequence joins TRBV2 and TRBJ2-5; unclear D gene. This CDR3 is built from 13 residues. Germline CDR1 is SNHLY and CDR2 is FYNNEI. Trimming removed 8 bases at V and 5 bases at J, with 15 bases between. Based on the CDR3 plus reference TRBV2 and TRBJ2-5, the full variable domain is EPEVTQTPSHQVTQMGQEVILRCVPISNHLYFYWYRQILGQKVEFLVSFYNNEISEKSEIFDDQFSVERPDGSNFTLKIRSTKLEDSAMYFCASLAYYGETQYFGPGTRLLVL.

This chain links TRBV14 with TRBJ2-4, with TRBD1 matching over 8 bases. The CDR3 totals 15 residues. Germline trimming cut 4 bases from V and 11 bases from J; bases unmatched to any gene: 13. Germline V gene data show CDR1 as SGHDN and CDR2 as FVKESK. Here the CDR3 DNA reads TGTGCCAGCAGCCCCCGGGACAGGCCATTAATCCTTCAGTACTTC. Its protein is CASSPRDRPLILQYF.